The 8 T cell receptor beta chains below were found in one sample sequenced in a study of T cell repertoires in cytomegalovirus infection. These TCRs are of unknown antigen specificity. TCRdb itself ran the reads through MiXCR, one entry per CDR3 protein. Among around 900,000 distinct CDR3 sequences listed, 30% to 40% were seen once. Sample: cultured CD8+ T cells from PBMCs, taken from culture after CMV antigen stimulation. These receptors were taken from a human donor in good health (CMV status not recorded). Some clones in this sample may be carry-over from other donors' samples.

This clonotype was detected a few times. The chain recombines TRBV5-6 with TRBJ2-7; 7 bases are a match to TRBD1. The CDR3 is 15 residues long. Germline CDR1 and CDR2: SGHDT and YYEEEE. With 3 bases clipped from V and 4 bases from J, the junction kept 10 bases outside the gene matches. The chain's CDR3 is CASSSWDSALYEQYV. The CDR3 coding sequence is TGTGCCAGCAGCTCTTGGGACAGCGCCTTATACGAGCAGTACGTC.

This clonotype was picked up many times. The J gene is TRBJ2-1, the V gene TRBV6-1, with a weak D call TRBD2 (7 bases). Between the trimmed V and J ends, which lost 8 bases and 4 bases, there was a span of 21 bases. This CDR3 is built from 16 residues. Per the germline V gene, CDR1 is MNHNS and CDR2 is SASEGT. This CDR3 is CASRERGGLGYNEQFF. CDR3 nucleotides: TGTGCCAGCCGCGAAAGGGGGGGGCTAGGATACAATGAGCAGTTCTTC.

The chain has TRBV28 and TRBJ2-7, with 7 bases fitting TRBD1. Germline V CDR1 and CDR2: MDHEN, SYDVKM. V lost 8 bases to trimming and J lost 7 bases; unmatched junction nucleotides: 20. CDR3 length: 16 residues. In nucleotides, the CDR3 is TGTGCCAGCGGGACCTGGACAGGAGGTAGGCTAGGGGAGCAGTACGTC. Its translation: CASGTWTGGRLGEQYV.

The gene calls are TRBV7-2 and TRBJ2-3; TRBD2 agrees at 8 bases. V lost 0 bases, J lost 6 bases, and 8 bases stayed unmatched. This CDR3 has 16 residues. Germline V gene lookup returns CDR1 SGHTA and CDR2 FQGNSA. In DNA form, the CDR3 reads TGTGCCAGCAGCTTAGCGGCTTCGGGGGGGCGTGATACGCAGTATTTT. Its protein product is CASSLAASGGRDTQYF.

This clonotype was recorded only once. V is TRBV12-3 or TRBV12-4 and J is TRBJ2-2; 8 bases line up with TRBD2. There are 16 residues in the CDR3. V lost 4 bases, J lost 6 bases, and 10 bases stayed unmatched. CDR3 sequence: CASSSLETSAPGELFF. The CDR3 DNA follows: TGTGCCAGCAGTTCCCTAGAGACTAGCGCGCCCGGGGAGCTGTTTTTT.

Of note for this clonotype: At one end, the junction sequence differs from germline, possibly due to a read error. The rearrangement joins TRBV3-1 to TRBJ1-5; no definite D call. Germline CDR1 LGHDT, CDR2 YNNKEL (reference sequence). The CDR3 extends over 15 amino acids. CDR3 coding DNA: TGCGCCAGCAGCCAAGAGCGGCAGAGCAATCAGCCCCAGCATTTT. Its translation is CASSQERQSNQPQHF.

This chain connects TRBV4-1 to TRBJ1-5; no reliable D call. Deletions cut 0 bases from V and 4 bases from J, with 10 bases between. CDR1 is MGHRA and CDR2 is YSYEKL in the germline V gene. This CDR3 contains 15 residues. The CDR3 reads CASSQDPSLNQPQHF. The CDR3 DNA sequence: TGCGCCAGCAGCCAAGATCCCAGTCTAAATCAGCCCCAGCATTTT.

This rearrangement joins TRBV6-2 or TRBV6-3 to TRBJ2-2; D unclear. This CDR3 is built from 16 residues. Germline V lookup: CDR1 MNHEY, CDR2 SVGEGT. Trimming took off 5 bases at V and 0 bases at J, with 13 bases between the two ends. DNA for the CDR3: TGTGCCAGCAGTCGTATGGCACAGTCGAACACCGGGGAGCTGTTTTTT. It codes for CASSRMAQSNTGELFF.